Following are 17 T cell receptor beta chains from one sample sequenced in a study of siplizumab effects on memory and regulatory T cells. Profiling relied on immunoSEQ multiplex PCR, and the TCRdb table lists in-frame clones only, not all of them. The table records 65,000 to 70,000 clones, 75% to 90% of them present only once. Sequencing was done on a sample of Tregs sorted from blood. The source of these receptors is a human donor in good health.

To note about this clone: Other DNA sequences within the sample encode an identical CDR3. The rearrangement joins TRBV5-1 to TRBJ2-3; weak D call: TRBD2 (6 bases). This CDR3 spans 15 amino acids. CDR1 is SGHRS, CDR2 YFSETQ, per germline. The ends were cut back, 3 bases at V and 0 bases at J, with 11 bases in the middle. CDR3 nucleotide sequence: TGCGCCAGCAGCTCTTCGGGAGCGAGCACAGATACGCAGTATTTT. Translation: CASSSSGASTDTQYF.

The J gene is TRBJ2-4, the V gene TRBV11-3, with D possibly matching TRBD1 (5 bases). V was shortened by 5 bases and J by 0 bases, with 11 bases between the two germline ends. In germline, CDR1 is SGHNT, CDR2 YENEEA. This CDR3 has 15 amino acids. The CDR3 here is CASSHRQLAKNIQYF. CDR3 coding DNA: TGTGCCAGCAGCCACCGACAGCTAGCCAAAAACATTCAGTACTTC.

The J gene is TRBJ1-1, the V gene TRBV7-9; a weak D match, TRBD1 (6 bases). Germline CDR1 and CDR2: SEHNR and FQNEAQ (reference sequence). This CDR3 spans 15 amino acids. Trimming cost V 6 bases and J 4 bases, with 18 bases left between them. The CDR3 nucleotides are TGTGCCAGCAGGGAATTGGCAGGGGTTACCACTGAAGCTTTCTTT. This translates into CASRELAGVTTEAFF.

V gene TRBV5-1 combines with J gene TRBJ2-3, with D maybe TRBD1 (5 bases). From germline, CDR1 is SGHRS and CDR2 YFSETQ. V lost 2 bases and J 5 bases, leaving 6 bases between the germline ends. CDR3 length equals 12 residues. The CDR3 nucleotides read TGCGCCAGCAGCTTCCAGGGAGATACGCAGTATTTT. It codes for CASSFQGDTQYF. Full variable domain (remainder filled in from reference TRBV5-1 and TRBJ2-3): KAGVTQTPRYLIKTRGQQVTLSCSPISGHRSVSWYQQTPGQGLQFLFEYFSETQRNKGNFPGRFSGRQFSNSRSEMNVSTLELGDSALYLCASSFQGDTQYFGPGTRLTVL.

A single count supports this clone. The CDR3 spells CASSDILAGGSYNEQFF. CDR3 in DNA: TGTGCCAGCAGCGACATTCTAGCGGGAGGCTCCTACAATGAGCAGTTCTTC. The chain employs TRBV7-3 and TRBJ2-1; 11 nucleotides match TRBD2. The CDR3 runs 17 residues. In germline, CDR1 is SGHTA, CDR2 FQGTGA. Trimming took 5 bases from V and 0 from J; bases not matched to a gene: 6.

J is TRBJ2-3 and V is TRBV13; D remains unclear. Looked up from germline, CDR1 is PRHDT and CDR2 is FYEKMQ (reference sequence). The CDR3 has 15 amino acids. The V and J ends lost 2 bases and 4 bases respectively, with 13 bases between them. The CDR3 sequence is CASSLRLRFSDTQYF. The CDR3, as DNA: TGTGCCAGCAGCTTAAGGCTCAGATTTTCAGATACGCAGTATTTT.

This chain links TRBV18 with TRBJ1-3; 8 bases fit TRBD1. Germline trimming cut 0 bases from V and 7 bases from J; bases unmatched to any gene: 5. The CDR3 has 15 residues. In germline, CDR1 is KGHSH, CDR2 LQKENI. CDR3 region: CASSPPWQGANTIYF. The CDR3 DNA reads as TGTGCCAGCTCACCACCCTGGCAGGGGGCGAACACCATATATTTT.

The table lists this clone with a few counts. The chain uses TRBV5-4 and TRBJ1-1, with D maybe TRBD1 (6 bases). The germline CDR1 and CDR2 sequences are SGHNT and YYREEE (reference sequence). Between the trimmed V and J ends, which lost 0 bases and 4 bases, there was a span of 22 bases. The CDR3 runs 18 residues. The CDR3 DNA reads TGTGCCAGCAGCTTGGGGGGGTTACCGGGACACCGGATCACTGAAGCTTTCTTT. This codes for CASSLGGLPGHRITEAFF. The full variable domain, with the rest looked up from reference TRBV5-4 and TRBJ1-1, is ETGVTQSPTHLIKTRGQQVTLRCSSQSGHNTVSWYQQALGQGPQFIFQYYREEENGRGNFPPRFSGLQFPNYSSELNVNALELDDSALYLCASSLGGLPGHRITEAFFGQGTRLTVV.

The chain carries TRBV28 and TRBJ1-6; D remains unclear. Germline V gene sequence: CDR1 MDHEN, CDR2 SYDVKM. The CDR3 has 12 residues. The germline V and J ends were trimmed by 8 bases and 16 bases, with 18 bases remaining between them. The CDR3 spells CASRSPALPLHF. The CDR3 DNA is TGTGCCAGCCGAAGCCCGGCACTTCCTCTCCACTTT. The whole variable domain, remainder taken from reference TRBV28 and TRBJ1-6, is DVKVTQSSRYLVKRTGEKVFLECVQDMDHENMFWYRQDPGLGLRLIYFSYDVKMKEKGDIPEGYSVSREKKERFSLILESASTNQTSMYLCASRSPALPLHFGNGTRLTVT.

This chain connects TRBV23-1 to TRBJ2-5, with D maybe TRBD1 (5 bases). The J call is uncertain, as TRBJ2-7 better fits the DNA end. TRBV23-1 is an open reading frame whose function is uncertain. The CDR3 is 15 residues long. The CDR3 DNA reads TGCGCCAGCAGTCAATCGTCAGGGTGTATCTACGAGCAGTACTTC. Translated: CASSQSSGCIYEQYF.

The chain has TRBV19 and TRBJ2-3; D gene uncertain. V was pared by 3 bases and J by 8 bases, with 6 bases between. This CDR3 has 11 amino acids. Germline V CDR1 and CDR2: LNHDA, SQIVND (reference sequence). CDR3 nucleotide sequence: TGTGCCAGTAGTATTGGCGGTACGCAGTATTTT. It translates to CASSIGGTQYF.

V gene TRBV7-9 combines with J gene TRBJ2-6; 11 bases match TRBD2. This CDR3 is 17 amino acids long. CDR1 is SEHNR, CDR2 FQNEAQ, per germline (reference sequence). V lost 2 bases to trimming and J lost 1 base; unmatched junction nucleotides: 1. The CDR3 sequence is CASSLTSGRSGANVLTF. In DNA, the CDR3 is TGTGCCAGCAGCTTAACTAGCGGGAGATCTGGGGCCAACGTCCTGACTTTC.

CDR3 sequence reads: CASSVGKTQYF. Here the CDR3 DNA reads TGTGCCAGTAGTGTAGGGAAGACCCAGTACTTC. The V call is TRBV19, the J call TRBJ2-5; D gene unclear. Per germline, CDR1 LNHDA and CDR2 SQIVND (reference sequence). The germline V and J ends were trimmed by 5 bases and 6 bases, with 7 bases remaining between them. This CDR3 contains 11 residues. Looking up the rest from reference TRBV19 and TRBJ2-5 gives the full variable domain: DGGITQSPKYLFRKEGQNVTLSCEQNLNHDAMYWYRQDPGQGLRLIYYSQIVNDFQKGDIAEGYSVSREKKESFPLTVTSAQKNPTAFYLCASSVGKTQYFGPGTRLLVL.

The genes are TRBV27 and TRBJ1-1; a weak D match, TRBD1 (6 bases). Germline CDR1 MNHEY, CDR2 SMNVEV (reference sequence). The CDR3 totals 19 residues. V lost 3 bases to trimming and J lost 7 bases, with 30 bases between them. The CDR3 is CASSFSPSGWDKIGSEAFF. The CDR3 coding sequence is TGTGCCAGCAGTTTTTCCCCCTCCGGGTGGGACAAGATCGGGAGTGAAGCTTTCTTT.

V is TRBV2 and J is TRBJ2-3; 12 bases are shared with TRBD2. V shed 3 bases, J shed 3 bases, and the junction held 7 bases outside the gene matches. CDR1 and CDR2 from the germline V gene are SNHLY and FYNNEI. This CDR3 is 17 amino acids long. CDR3 sequence: CASSDPQTSGRTDTQYF. CDR3 in DNA: TGTGCCAGCAGTGATCCCCAGACTAGCGGGAGAACAGATACGCAGTATTTT.

This chain connects TRBV21-1 to TRBJ2-1; the D segment call TRBD2 is taken from the table without a DNA check. TRBV21-1 is designated a pseudogene. This CDR3 spans 17 amino acids. CDR3 loop: CASSRAQRLAGVGEQFF. The DNA of the CDR3 is TGTGCCAGCAGCAGAGCCCAACGACTAGCGGGAGTGGGCGAGCAGTTCTTC.

The chain couples TRBV29-1 to TRBJ1-2; the match to TRBD1 covers 10 bases. CDR3 length equals 13 residues. Germline V CDR1 and CDR2: SQVTM, ANQGSEA. V was clipped by 6 bases and J by 7 bases; unmatched bases: 8. CDR3 DNA: TGCAGCGTGAGGACAGGGGGGTCTTCTGGCTACACCTTC. It encodes CSVRTGGSSGYTF.